These 21 T cell receptor beta chains share one sample of origin, sequenced in a study of T cell changes during pregnancy in multiple sclerosis. The table came from immunoSEQ multiplex PCR; TCRdb's copy has only in-frame clones and leaves some out. Among 100,000 or so clones listed, about 94% were seen once. Sequencing used peripheral blood, obtained after pregnancy. The receptors were sampled from a female donor in good health, enrolled as a control in a pregnancy study.

V usage is TRBV29-1 and J usage is TRBJ2-2; weak D call: TRBD1 (6 bases). V shed 4 bases and J shed 3 bases, with 6 bases lying between them. The CDR3 runs to 12 residues. From germline, CDR1 is SQVTM and CDR2 ANQGSEA. As DNA, the CDR3 is TGCAGCGTTGGGACAGACACCGGGGAGCTGTTTTTT. It yields the protein CSVGTDTGELFF.

CDR3 amino acids: CSVNGGPSAYNEQFF. The CDR3 nucleotides are TGCAGCGTCAACGGAGGCCCTAGCGCCTACAATGAGCAGTTCTTC. V usage is TRBV29-1 and J usage is TRBJ2-1, with TRBD2 as a possible D gene (6 bases). Germline loops: CDR1 SQVTM, CDR2 ANQGSEA. The V gene lost 6 bases and the J gene lost 2 bases, with 17 bases spanning the gap. The CDR3 contains 15 residues.

In DNA form, the CDR3 reads TGTGCCAGCAGCCTTACTAGCGGGGGGAAGACCCAGTACTTC. This sequence encodes CASSLTSGGKTQYF. The V and J genes are TRBV2 and TRBJ2-5; TRBD2 agrees at 12 bases. Germline loops: CDR1 SNHLY, CDR2 FYNNEI. The CDR3 is 14 amino acids. V gave up 6 bases and J gave up 6 bases; unmatched junction bases: 5.

The chain carries TRBV27 and TRBJ2-7, with TRBD2 identical over 8 bases. This CDR3 contains 14 residues. Per germline, CDR1 MNHEY and CDR2 SMNVEV (reference sequence). V lost 2 bases to trimming and J lost 3 bases; unmatched junction nucleotides: 3. For the CDR3, the DNA is TGTGCCAGCAGTTTAGGCGGGGGGATCTACGAGCAGTACTTC. Its translation: CASSLGGGIYEQYF.

This clone has more than one count but fewer than ten. The chain links TRBV4-1 to TRBJ1-2; a weak D match, TRBD1 (5 bases). The CDR3 consists of 16 residues. Deletions cut 3 bases from V and 4 bases from J, with 18 bases between. CDR1 is MGHRA and CDR2 is YSYEKL in the germline V gene. In DNA form, the CDR3 reads TGCGCCAGCAGCCAGGGTGGGACTCCTGGGGGCTATGGCTACACCTTC. Residues: CASSQGGTPGGYGYTF.

The chain employs TRBV27 and TRBJ2-7, with D perhaps TRBD2 (6 bases). With 5 bases removed from V and 1 base from J, the gap between germline ends came to 18 bases. This CDR3 is built from 16 residues. Germline assignment: CDR1 MNHEY and CDR2 SMNVEV (reference sequence). CDR3 residues: CASSPSPMAGSYEQYF. The CDR3 DNA reads TGTGCCAGCAGTCCCTCTCCAATGGCGGGGTCCTACGAGCAGTACTTC.

The genes are TRBV18 and TRBJ2-5; 12 positions match TRBD2. Germline CDR1 reads KGHSH; CDR2 reads LQKENI. V shed 3 bases, J shed 3 bases, and the junction held 2 bases outside the gene matches. This CDR3 is built from 15 residues. The CDR3 spells CASSPRTSGKETQYF. The CDR3 nucleotides read TGTGCCAGCTCACCCCGGACTAGCGGGAAAGAGACCCAGTACTTC.

The V and J genes are TRBV7-8 and TRBJ1-4; 10 bases fit TRBD1. V shed 1 base and J 5 bases; nucleotides not matched to a gene: 7. Germline V gene data show CDR1 as SGHVS and CDR2 as FQNEAQ. The length of the CDR3 is 17 residues. This CDR3 is CASSLVAGQGMNEKLFF. DNA of the CDR3: TGTGCCAGCAGCTTAGTTGCGGGACAGGGGATGAATGAAAAACTGTTTTTT.

The chain carries TRBV7-9 and TRBJ2-2, with TRBD2 matching over 7 bases. The CDR3 covers 16 residues. Germline values: CDR1 SEHNR, CDR2 FQNEAQ (reference sequence). V gave up 4 bases and J gave up 5 bases; unmatched junction bases: 10. CDR3 coding DNA: TGTGCCAGCAGCTCCGGGACTACACGATGGACCGGGGAGCTGTTTTTT. Amino acid sequence: CASSSGTTRWTGELFF.

The chain combines TRBV4-1 with TRBJ2-3; 12 nucleotides match TRBD2. The V and J ends lost 2 bases and 0 bases, in that order; junction bases with no gene match: 6. This CDR3 comprises 18 residues. The germline V gene has CDR1 MGHRA and CDR2 YSYEKL. The CDR3 sequence: CASSQLGGTSGSTDTQYF. The DNA of the CDR3 is TGCGCCAGCAGCCAACTAGGGGGGACTAGCGGGAGCACAGATACGCAGTATTTT.

The chain recombines TRBV19 with TRBJ1-4; possible D gene TRBD1, 6 bases. V lost 0 bases and J lost 10, with 24 bases in between. The CDR3 has 18 amino acids. Germline V CDR1 and CDR2: LNHDA, SQIVND (reference sequence). The CDR3 DNA sequence: TGTGCCAGTAGTATAGAGGTTGGATCCGGGACCAGGGGCGGAAAACTGTTTTTT. Translating gives CASSIEVGSGTRGGKLFF.

This clone was seen a single time. The rearrangement joins TRBV4-1 to TRBJ1-5, with D possibly being TRBD1 (6 bases). There are 16 residues in the CDR3. CDR1 is MGHRA, CDR2 YSYEKL, per germline. Between the trimmed V and J ends, which lost 0 bases and 1 base, there was a span of 10 bases. CDR3 sequence reads: CASSQDTRGSNQPQHF. CDR3 nucleotide sequence: TGCGCCAGCAGCCAAGATACAAGGGGGAGCAATCAGCCCCAGCATTTT.

The chain carries TRBV7-8 and TRBJ2-1, with a possible D match to TRBD2 (5 bases). The ends were cut back, 10 bases at V and 4 bases at J, with 17 bases in the middle. Per the germline V gene, CDR1 is SGHVS and CDR2 is FQNEAQ. CDR3 length: 14 residues. CDR3 coding DNA: TGTGCCACTCATGACATAAGGAGGTACAATGAGCAGTTCTTC. Its protein is CATHDIRRYNEQFF.

The chain uses TRBV7-9 and TRBJ1-1, with 9 positions matching TRBD1. V lost 5 bases to trimming and J lost 5 bases; unmatched junction nucleotides: 9. The CDR3 is 15 residues long. Germline V gene sequence: CDR1 SEHNR, CDR2 FQNEAQ (reference sequence). The CDR3 coding sequence is TGTGCCAGCAGCCCAACGGACAGGGGCCCAACTGAAGCTTTCTTT. This sequence encodes CASSPTDRGPTEAFF. The full variable domain, rest sourced from reference TRBV7-9 and TRBJ1-1, is DTGVSQNPRHKITKRGQNVTFRCDPISEHNRLYWYRQTLGQGPEFLTYFQNEAQLEKSRLLSDRFSAERPKGSFSTLEIQRTEQGDSAMYLCASSPTDRGPTEAFFGQGTRLTVV.

The chain carries TRBV20-1 and TRBJ2-1, with 7 bases identical to TRBD2. With V trimmed by 7 bases and J by 14 bases, 11 bases remained unmatched. The germline V gene has CDR1 DFQATT and CDR2 SNEGSKA (reference sequence). The CDR3 extends over 11 amino acids. The CDR3 bases are TGCAGTGAAGGTAGCGGGCTTGGGGAGTTCTTC. Amino acids: CSEGSGLGEFF.

This clone appeared a single time. This chain joins TRBV5-1 and TRBJ2-1; no definite D call. This CDR3 is 14 amino acids long. The germline V gene has CDR1 SGHRS and CDR2 YFSETQ. The V and J ends lost 0 bases and 8 bases respectively, with 12 bases between them. The CDR3 DNA sequence: TGCGCCAGCAGCTTGGATGGTACAGTCGATGAGCAGTTCTTC. Protein: CASSLDGTVDEQFF.

The chain links TRBV2 to TRBJ1-3; D call uncertain. Germline V gene data show CDR1 as SNHLY and CDR2 as FYNNEI. V was cut by 0 bases and J by 6 bases, with 6 bases left in between. There are 13 residues in the CDR3. CDR3 bases: TGTGCCAGCAGTGAAGCGTTACAAAACACCATATATTTT. It encodes CASSEALQNTIYF. Together with reference TRBV2 and TRBJ1-3, the CDR3 gives the full variable domain: EPEVTQTPSHQVTQMGQEVILRCVPISNHLYFYWYRQILGQKVEFLVSFYNNEISEKSEIFDDQFSVERPDGSNFTLKIRSTKLEDSAMYFCASSEALQNTIYFGEGSWLTVV.

The chain carries TRBV10-3 and TRBJ1-1; D remains unclear. Trimming stripped 6 bases from V and 5 bases from J, with 16 bases between. CDR3 size: 14 residues. Germline loops: CDR1 ENHRY, CDR2 SYGVKD. The CDR3 bases are TGTGCCATCAGCGCCGGGGAGGCAAGGACTGAAGCTTTCTTT. Its protein is CAISAGEARTEAFF.

The chain couples TRBV13 to TRBJ2-7; 7 bases match TRBD2. CDR1 is PRHDT, CDR2 FYEKMQ, per germline (reference sequence). This CDR3 is 14 amino acids long. After removal of 7 bases from V and 4 bases from J, the junction contained 10 bases not matched to a gene. In nucleotides, the CDR3 is TGTGCCAGCAACCGGGCCGAGGGAGGGTACGAGCAGTACTTC. Translating gives CASNRAEGGYEQYF.

The chain combines TRBV28 with TRBJ2-7; D remains unclear. With 2 bases removed from V and 0 bases from J, the gap between germline ends came to 8 bases. The CDR3 is made up of 14 amino acids. Germline CDR1 and CDR2: MDHEN and SYDVKM. CDR3 amino acids: CASSLRLSSYEQYF. CDR3 bases: TGTGCCAGCAGTTTACGCCTGAGCTCCTACGAGCAGTACTTC.

The chain recombines TRBV27 with TRBJ2-7; 8 bases map to TRBD2. The CDR3 contains 13 residues. Germline CDR1 and CDR2: MNHEY and SMNVEV (reference sequence). V lost 3 bases and J lost 6; bases outside the gene matches: 4. This CDR3 reads CASSFSGSGEQYF. The CDR3 DNA follows: TGTGCCAGCAGTTTCAGCGGGAGTGGCGAGCAGTACTTC.